This passage covers 32 T cell receptor beta chains from one sample sequenced in a study of blood T cell repertoires in COVID-19. Produced via immunoSEQ multiplex PCR; TCRdb's table is partial and in-frame only. This sample has tens of thousands of clones, with roughly 85% found just once. The sample taken for sequencing was peripheral blood. The receptor set was obtained from a woman in her 70s in a cohort sampled during active COVID-19.

This clone was recorded only once. V usage is TRBV6-5 and J usage is TRBJ1-5, with D perhaps matching TRBD1 (5 bases). The CDR3 is 15 residues long. V was shortened by 6 bases and J by 2 bases, with 14 bases between the two germline ends. CDR1 and CDR2 (germline): MNHEY, SVGAGI. The CDR3 reads CASRQGARGNQPQHF. CDR3 sequence (DNA): TGTGCCAGCAGGCAAGGGGCCCGAGGCAATCAGCCCCAGCATTTT.

The chain combines TRBV7-2 with TRBJ1-2; D is perhaps TRBD1 (5 bases). This CDR3 region has 14 residues. V lost 5 bases, J lost 4 bases, and 14 bases lay in between. In germline, CDR1 is SGHTA, CDR2 FQGNSA. The CDR3 loop is CASSVLQGAYGYTF. Here the CDR3 DNA reads TGTGCCAGCAGCGTCCTCCAGGGCGCCTATGGCTACACCTTC.

As for this clone: The same CDR3 also results from other DNA sequences found in this sample. The V call is TRBV18, the J call TRBJ1-5; no clear D gene. Trimming stripped 3 bases from V and 2 bases from J, with 5 bases between. In germline, CDR1 is KGHSH, CDR2 LQKENI. This CDR3 has 13 residues. DNA of the CDR3: TGTGCCAGCTCACCGGCGGGCAATCAGCCCCAGCATTTT. It specifies CASSPAGNQPQHF.

The chain couples TRBV4-3 to TRBJ1-6, with 11 positions matching TRBD1. This CDR3 spans 17 amino acids. Per the germline V gene, CDR1 is LGHNA and CDR2 is YSLEER. V trimming: 0 bases; J trimming: 8 bases; junction bases outside the gene matches: 6. CDR3 in amino acids: CASSQDWGTGGYSPLHF. CDR3 coding DNA: TGCGCCAGCAGCCAAGATTGGGGGACAGGGGGTTATTCACCCCTCCACTTT.

This chain links TRBV5-1 with TRBJ2-3, with TRBD1 matching over 9 bases. Germline V gene lookup returns CDR1 SGHRS and CDR2 YFSETQ. V shed 5 bases and J 0 bases; nucleotides not matched to a gene: 4. This CDR3 has 15 amino acids. In DNA, the CDR3 is TGCGCCAGCAGGACACAGGGGGCCAGCACAGATACGCAGTATTTT. Its protein product is CASRTQGASTDTQYF.

The V call is TRBV18, the J call TRBJ2-7; weak D call: TRBD1 (5 bases). Looked up from germline, CDR1 is KGHSH and CDR2 is LQKENI. Trimming removed 1 base at V and 2 bases at J, with 9 bases between. The CDR3 runs to 14 residues. CDR3 region: CASSPQGLPYEQYF. DNA for the CDR3: TGTGCCAGCTCACCACAGGGGCTCCCCTACGAGCAGTACTTC.

This rearrangement joins TRBV6-1 to TRBJ2-5; TRBD2 matches at 7 bases. Germline CDR1 reads MNHNS; CDR2 reads SASEGT. This CDR3 has 12 residues. V was clipped by 1 base and J by 10 bases; unmatched bases: 3. The CDR3 region is CASSEVGEGQYF. CDR3 in DNA: TGTGCCAGCAGTGAAGTGGGGGAGGGCCAGTACTTC.

CDR3 amino acids: CASRVGQGASGANVLTF. The CDR3 coding sequence is TGTGCCAGCAGGGTCGGGCAGGGGGCCTCTGGGGCCAACGTCCTGACTTTC. V is TRBV28 and J is TRBJ2-6, with TRBD1 identical over 8 bases. Germline CDR1 MDHEN, CDR2 SYDVKM. This CDR3 is 17 amino acids long. The V segment lost 6 bases and the J segment 0 bases; nucleotides outside the gene matches: 7. Together with reference TRBV28 and TRBJ2-6, the CDR3 gives the full variable domain: DVKVTQSSRYLVKRTGEKVFLECVQDMDHENMFWYRQDPGLGLRLIYFSYDVKMKEKGDIPEGYSVSREKKERFSLILESASTNQTSMYLCASRVGQGASGANVLTFGAGSRLTVL.

The chain recombines TRBV6-6 with TRBJ2-7; 8 nucleotides line up with TRBD2. CDR3 length: 15 amino acids. Germline CDR1 reads MNHNY; CDR2 reads SVGAGI (reference sequence). Unmatched junction bases numbered 13, after V lost 6 bases and J lost 6 bases. Written as DNA, the CDR3 is TGTGCCAGCAGACCTCAGCGGGAGCGTCGCCGCGAGCAGTACTTC. Amino acids: CASRPQRERRREQYF.

The V call is TRBV10-3, the J call TRBJ1-1; D gene uncertain. The germline V and J ends were trimmed by 3 bases and 3 bases, with 11 bases remaining between them. CDR1 is ENHRY, CDR2 SYGVKD, per germline. The CDR3 consists of 14 residues. The CDR3 DNA reads TGTGCCATCAGTGATCGAGTGAGGGACACTGAAGCTTTCTTT. This translates into CAISDRVRDTEAFF.

The chain carries TRBV28 and TRBJ2-1, with 12 bases aligning to TRBD2. The germline V gene encodes CDR1 MDHEN and CDR2 SYDVKM. The CDR3 runs 19 residues. The junction had 15 bases not matched to a gene; V was cut back by 5 bases and J by 4 bases. CDR3 in amino acids: CASSPRTSGNSRRYNEQFF. The CDR3 bases are TGTGCCAGCAGTCCTCGGACTAGCGGGAATTCCCGACGTTACAATGAGCAGTTCTTC.

V is TRBV6-5 and J is TRBJ1-1; D gene uncertain. Trimming pared 6 bases from V and 1 base from J, leaving 9 bases between. Germline assignment: CDR1 MNHEY and CDR2 SVGAGI. The CDR3 has 13 amino acids. CDR3 DNA: TGTGCCAGCAGCTTGGGCCAGAACACTGAAGCTTTCTTT. Amino acids: CASSLGQNTEAFF.

This chain joins TRBV11-2 and TRBJ1-1, with no clear D. CDR3 length: 14 amino acids. Trimming took off 5 bases at V and 8 bases at J, with 18 bases between the two ends. From germline, CDR1 is SGHAT and CDR2 FQNNGV. The DNA of the CDR3 is TGTGCCAGCAGCACACAGACCACGGGAACCGAAGCTTTCTTT. Translating it yields CASSTQTTGTEAFF.

The rearrangement uses TRBV11-2 and TRBJ2-7; the match to TRBD2 covers 9 bases. With V trimmed by 1 base and J by 4 bases, 5 bases remained unmatched. This CDR3 comprises 15 residues. CDR1 is SGHAT, CDR2 FQNNGV, per germline. CDR3 sequence reads: CASSLAASGTYEQYF. CDR3 nucleotides: TGTGCCAGCAGCTTAGCTGCTAGCGGGACATACGAGCAGTACTTC.

The rearrangement joins TRBV7-2 to TRBJ1-5; D gene unclear. CDR3 length: 13 residues. V was clipped by 3 bases and J by 8 bases, with 11 bases between them. Germline V gives CDR1 SGHTA, CDR2 FQGNSA. This chain's CDR3 is CASSFSRSEPQHF. CDR3 nucleotides: TGTGCCAGCAGCTTTTCTCGGTCGGAGCCCCAGCATTTT.

V is TRBV5-4 and J is TRBJ2-2; 16 bases are shared with TRBD2. The ends lost 5 bases at V and 2 bases at J; junction bases unmatched: 6. Germline CDR1 is SGHNT and CDR2 is YYREEE (reference sequence). This CDR3 is built from 18 residues. The CDR3 protein is CASRSGLAGGLNTGELFF. The CDR3 DNA reads as TGTGCCAGCAGATCGGGACTAGCGGGAGGGCTTAACACCGGGGAGCTGTTTTTT.

This clone was seen a handful of times. The CDR3 DNA sequence: TGTGCCAGCAGTCTCCAGACCCAGTACTTC. It translates to CASSLQTQYF. The rearrangement uses TRBV2 and TRBJ2-5; D remains unclear. V dropped 5 bases and J dropped 6 bases, with 4 bases sitting between them. Germline V lookup: CDR1 SNHLY, CDR2 FYNNEI. The CDR3 sequence is 10 residues long.

The rearrangement uses TRBV19 and TRBJ2-3, with 9 bases aligning to TRBD2. Germline CDR1 is LNHDA and CDR2 is SQIVND (reference sequence). V trimming: 3 bases; J trimming: 3 bases; junction bases outside the gene matches: 1. There are 14 residues in the CDR3. The CDR3 DNA reads TGTGCCAGTAGTATTAGCGGGAGAACAGATACGCAGTATTTT. Amino acid sequence: CASSISGRTDTQYF.

V usage is TRBV18 and J usage is TRBJ2-2; TRBD1 might be the D (5 bases). Germline CDR1 and CDR2: KGHSH and LQKENI. This CDR3 has 16 residues. With 1 base removed from V and 0 bases from J, the gap between germline ends came to 9 bases. CDR3 region: CASSPRGSPNTGELFF. The CDR3 DNA follows: TGTGCCAGCTCACCACGGGGCAGCCCGAACACCGGGGAGCTGTTTTTT.

V usage is TRBV5-3 and J usage is TRBJ2-5; 11 bases agree with TRBD2. TRBV5-3 is reported as an ORF; its role is uncertain. The CDR3 is 20 residues long. Losses at the gene ends were 1 base for V and 0 bases for J; bases not matched to a gene: 14. CDR3 in DNA: TGTGCCAGAAGCTTGTCTTACGACGGGACTAGCGGCGTATACCAAGAGACCCAGTACTTC. Translating it yields CARSLSYDGTSGVYQETQYF.

The chain links TRBV25-1 to TRBJ2-1; TRBD1 matches at 8 bases. V was clipped by 1 base and J by 2 bases; unmatched bases: 4. The V gene's germline CDR1 is MGHDK and CDR2 SYGVNS. The CDR3 has 16 residues. The CDR3 DNA sequence: TGTGCCAGCAGTGAATTTTCAGGGGGCCCCTACAATGAGCAGTTCTTC. Amino acids: CASSEFSGGPYNEQFF.

This clone showed up just once. The V call is TRBV24-1, the J call TRBJ1-2, with 8 bases identical to TRBD1. The CDR3 sequence is 14 residues long. Germline CDR1 reads KGHDR; CDR2 reads SFDVKD. The V and J ends lost 5 bases and 3 bases, in that order; junction bases with no gene match: 4. In DNA, the CDR3 is TGTGCCACCAGTGCCACAGGGGGTGACTATGGCTACACCTTC. Amino acid sequence: CATSATGGDYGYTF.

The chain employs TRBV5-1 and TRBJ2-5; perhaps TRBD2 as D (5 bases). The CDR3 spans 14 residues. The germline V gene has CDR1 SGHRS and CDR2 YFSETQ. V lost 0 bases and J lost 6, with 12 bases in between. The chain's CDR3 is CASSLEFSGKTQYF. The CDR3 region has the DNA TGCGCCAGCAGCTTGGAATTCTCGGGGAAGACCCAGTACTTC.

The chain recombines TRBV5-4 with TRBJ2-7; D gene unclear. The CDR3 runs to 11 residues. The V end lost 0 bases, the J end lost 12 bases, and 10 bases lay between the germline ends. Germline V CDR1 and CDR2: SGHNT, YYREEE (reference sequence). The CDR3, as DNA: TGTGCCAGCAGCTTGGACGGAGTGGCGTACTTC. This encodes CASSLDGVAYF.

The rearrangement links TRBV6-1 to TRBJ1-5; no clear D gene. The CDR3 spans 12 residues. Looked up from germline, CDR1 is MNHNS and CDR2 is SASEGT. Trimming pared 3 bases from V and 5 bases from J, leaving 5 bases between. CDR3 DNA: TGTGCCAGCAGTGATGCGGATCAGCCCCAGCATTTT. This translates into CASSDADQPQHF.

This clone was observed a few times. The V and J genes are TRBV19 and TRBJ2-7; D may be TRBD1 (6 bases). The CDR3 contains 15 residues. Trimming pared 7 bases from V and 3 bases from J, leaving 19 bases between. Per germline, CDR1 LNHDA and CDR2 SQIVND (reference sequence). CDR3 sequence reads: CASMAFRAGDYEQYF. CDR3 in DNA: TGTGCCAGTATGGCCTTCCGGGCAGGGGACTACGAGCAGTACTTC.

This sequence joins TRBV27 and TRBJ1-6; D unclear. Trimming removed 5 bases at V and 10 bases at J, with 18 bases between. Germline CDR1 and CDR2: MNHEY and SMNVEV (reference sequence). The CDR3 is made up of 15 amino acids. The CDR3 DNA sequence: TGTGCCAGCAGTCGGCTCTCGGACTTCGGATCACCCCTCCACTTT. It translates to CASSRLSDFGSPLHF.

V gene TRBV6-5 combines with J gene TRBJ1-1; no reliable D call. V shed 0 bases and J shed 1 base, with 6 bases lying between them. CDR3 length: 14 residues. Germline CDR1 is MNHEY and CDR2 is SVGAGI. CDR3 amino acids: CASSYSAGNTEAFF. In DNA form, the CDR3 reads TGTGCCAGCAGTTACTCCGCGGGGAACACTGAAGCTTTCTTT.

The chain recombines TRBV6-5 with TRBJ2-7; TRBD1 matches at 9 bases. This CDR3 comprises 16 residues. The J segment lost 7 bases and the V segment lost 4 bases, leaving 14 bases of the junction unmatched. CDR1 and CDR2 (germline): MNHEY, SVGAGI. CDR3 amino acids: CASSSTGGVPLREQYF. In nucleotides, the CDR3 is TGTGCCAGCAGTTCGACAGGGGGTGTACCTTTACGGGAGCAGTACTTC.

This chain links TRBV14 with TRBJ2-3; D remains ambiguous. This CDR3 contains 15 residues. In germline, CDR1 is SGHDN, CDR2 FVKESK. Trimming removed 3 bases from V and 4 bases from J, with 14 bases in between. In nucleotides, the CDR3 is TGTGCCAGCAGCCAGGCCGGAGTTACCCCAGATACGCAGTATTTT. The encoded protein is CASSQAGVTPDTQYF.

The V gene is TRBV29-1, the J gene TRBJ1-2, with D perhaps matching TRBD1 (5 bases). The V and J ends lost 3 bases and 8 bases respectively, with 16 bases between them. This CDR3 is 13 amino acids long. CDR1 and CDR2 from the germline V gene are SQVTM and ANQGSEA. CDR3 residues: CSVESPGLPGYTF. In nucleotides, the CDR3 is TGCAGCGTTGAGTCTCCGGGACTCCCAGGCTACACCTTC.

In this sample, this clone turned up once. This rearrangement joins TRBV20-1 to TRBJ2-5, with 15 bases matching TRBD2. CDR3 size: 21 residues. The junction had 18 bases not matched to a gene; V was cut back by 3 bases and J by 1 base. Germline assignment: CDR1 DFQATT and CDR2 SNEGSKA (reference sequence). CDR3 sequence: CSASGTSGRTSINGLQETQYF. Written as DNA, the CDR3 is TGCAGTGCTAGTGGGACTAGCGGGAGGACCTCCATAAACGGACTCCAAGAGACCCAGTACTTC.